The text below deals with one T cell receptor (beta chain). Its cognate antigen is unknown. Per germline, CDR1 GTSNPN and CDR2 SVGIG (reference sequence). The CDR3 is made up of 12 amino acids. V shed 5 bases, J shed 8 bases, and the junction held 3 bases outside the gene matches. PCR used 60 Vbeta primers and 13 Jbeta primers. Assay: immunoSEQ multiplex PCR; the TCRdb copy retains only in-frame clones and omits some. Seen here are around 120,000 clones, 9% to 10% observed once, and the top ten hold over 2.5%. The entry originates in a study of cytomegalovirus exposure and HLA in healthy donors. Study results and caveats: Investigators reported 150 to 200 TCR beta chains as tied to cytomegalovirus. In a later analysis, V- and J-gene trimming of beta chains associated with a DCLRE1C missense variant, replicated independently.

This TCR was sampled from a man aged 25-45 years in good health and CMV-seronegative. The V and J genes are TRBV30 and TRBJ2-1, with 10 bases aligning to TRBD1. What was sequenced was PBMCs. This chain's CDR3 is CAWGDRGDEQFF. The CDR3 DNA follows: TGTGCCTGGGGGGACAGGGGCGATGAGCAGTTCTTC.